This T cell receptor beta chain was sequenced in a study of T cells in Graves' hyperthyroidism and ophthalmopathy. Study at large: Peripheral blood was acquired at first diagnosis, ahead of any therapy whatsoever.

CDR3 length: 18 amino acids. The germline V and J ends were trimmed by 2 bases and 0 bases, with 18 bases remaining between them. Germline CDR1 is SGHDT and CDR2 is YYEEEE. Diagnosis rested on symptoms, serum thyroxine and TRAb, thyroid ultrasound, and orbital computed tomography. TCR beta CDR3 regions were amplified from RNA. A first-round RT-PCR of the TCR CDR3 used the HTBI primer set. Via MiXCR, TCRdb re-called the multiplex PCR reads, giving one row per CDR3 protein. This table holds about 160,000 distinct CDR3 sequences, 9.4% found once. General observations from the study: Ophthalmopathy was distinguished from stable hyperthyroidism by 13 V-J signatures.

As for this clonotype: As yet, its antigen is unknown.

The source of this sequence is a woman in her late teens or twenties with Graves' hyperthyroidism that later progressed to Graves' ophthalmopathy. The V gene is TRBV5-6, the J gene TRBJ1-5; tentatively, D is TRBD1 (6 bases). The sample taken for sequencing was blood. The CDR3 DNA follows: TGTGCCAGCAGCTTTGCTCGGAACAGGGACACTAGCAATCAGCCCCAGCATTTT. Encoded protein: CASSFARNRDTSNQPQHF.